This TCR beta chain was found in a study of cytomegalovirus exposure and HLA in healthy donors. Study background: An earlier analysis identified 117 million unique TCR beta sequences in about 200 million T cells.

Researchers ran the PCR with 60 Vbeta and 13 Jbeta primers. TCRdb's copy holds only in-frame clones and misses some; the assay was immunoSEQ multiplex PCR. The profile shows about 160,000 clones, around four fifths of them singletons. V lost 3 bases, J lost 6 bases, and 17 bases lay in between. Germline V gives CDR1 SGHTA, CDR2 FQGNSA. This CDR3 region has 16 residues. Sequenced input: PBMCs. The receptor's source is a woman aged 25 to 45 in good health and CMV-seronegative. The J gene is TRBJ1-4, the V gene TRBV7-2, with unresolved D. The CDR3 sequence is CASSFHITGYDEKLFF. The CDR3, as DNA: TGTGCCAGCAGCTTTCATATTACGGGGTACGATGAAAAACTGTTTTTT.